This is a list of T cell receptor beta chains from one sample in a study of cytomegalovirus exposure and HLA in healthy donors. The table came from immunoSEQ multiplex PCR; TCRdb's copy has only in-frame clones and leaves some out. The sample lists tens of thousands of clones, 85% occurring once. Sequencing was done on a sample of PBMCs. These receptor sequences come from a young man in good health and CMV-seropositive. CDR3s include the opening cysteine and the closing phenylalanine or tryptophan. A D gene is named only where the DNA matches it firmly. A row's size may be missing; if present it is once, few, many or a size class.

NA	TRBV5-1	TRBJ2-3	TRBD2	TGCGCCAGCAGCCCCCTTCTAGCGGGAGGGCCGACAGATACGCAGTATTTT	CASSPLLAGGPTDTQYF
NA	TRBV13	TRBJ2-3	NA	TGTGCCAGCAGCTCAAACGTTGGGGGCAGAACAGATACGCAGTATTTT	CASSSNVGGRTDTQYF
NA	TRBV7-3	TRBJ2-3	TRBD2	TGTGCCAGCAGCTCTTCAGGACTAGCGGGACTCACAGATACGCAGTATTTT	CASSSSGLAGLTDTQYF
once	TRBV28	TRBJ2-1	NA	TGTGCCACCAACAGGGACTACAATGAGCAGTTCTTC	CATNRDYNEQFF
NA	TRBV6-1	TRBJ2-1	NA	TGTGCCAGCAGTGAACATCTCGCGGGTCAATGGGGCAATGAGCAGTTCTTC	CASSEHLAGQWGNEQFF
few	TRBV6-5	TRBJ2-3	NA	TGTGCCAGCAGTTACCGGGGAGATACGCAGTATTTT	CASSYRGDTQYF
NA	TRBV15	TRBJ2-3	TRBD1	TGTGCCACCAGCAGGGACAGGGTTACAGATACGCAGTATTTT	CATSRDRVTDTQYF
NA	TRBV10-3	TRBJ2-3	TRBD2	TGTGCCATCAGTGAATTTGGACTAGCGGGAGAATCATCGGATACGCAGTATTTT	CAISEFGLAGESSDTQYF
NA	TRBV5-6	TRBJ1-4	TRBD1	TGTGCCAGCAGCTTGGACAGGGGGTATGCTAATGAAAAACTGTTTTTT	CASSLDRGYANEKLFF
NA	TRBV27	TRBJ2-3	TRBD1	TGTGCCAGCCGGGGACAGGGGGAAACAGATACGCAGTATTTT	CASRGQGETDTQYF
NA	TRBV11-2	TRBJ2-2	NA	TGTGCCACTCGAGGGTTCGCCGGGGAGCTGTTTTTT	CATRGFAGELFF
NA	TRBV5-8	TRBJ2-7	NA	TGTGCCAGCAGTTCCGGGATACTCTACGAGCAGTACTTC	CASSSGILYEQYF
NA	TRBV11-2	TRBJ1-4	NA	TGTGCCAGCAGACCCCGGGGGGGTGAAAAACTGTTTTTT	CASRPRGGEKLFF
NA	TRBV11-3	TRBJ2-5	NA	TGTGCCAGCAGCCCGGACAGCAAGCAAGAGACCCAGTACTTC	CASSPDSKQETQYF
NA	TRBV14	TRBJ1-1	TRBD1	TGTGCCAGCAGCCCAGGGGGCGCAGGCACTGAAGCTTTCTTT	CASSPGGAGTEAFF
once	TRBV27	TRBJ2-1	TRBD2	TGTGCCAGCAGTTTAACAGAAGGACTAGCGGGCTACAATGAGCAGTTCTTC	CASSLTEGLAGYNEQFF
once	TRBV11-2	TRBJ2-1	TRBD2	TGTGCCAGCAGCGGAGGAGCGGGGATGGGCTACAATGAGCAGTTCTTC	CASSGGAGMGYNEQFF
once	TRBV28	TRBJ1-2	NA	TGTGCCAGCAGTTCCGCGGCGGGTCAGGACCAACGCTATGGCTACACCTTC	CASSSAAGQDQRYGYTF
NA	TRBV5-4	TRBJ2-5	NA	TGTGCCAGCAGCTCCGGAGGGTACAGAGAGACCCAGTACTTC	CASSSGGYRETQYF
NA	TRBV10-1	TRBJ1-5	TRBD1	TGCGCCAGCAGCTCAGGGACAGGGGGTCAGCCCCAGCATTTT	CASSSGTGGQPQHF
NA	TRBV4-1	TRBJ1-5	NA	TGCGCCAGCAGCCTCTACCTTGAGGGTAGCAATCAGCCCCAGCATTTT	CASSLYLEGSNQPQHF
NA	TRBV28	TRBJ1-2	NA	TGTGCCAGCAGTTTTGGCGGGCGGTCAGACTACACCTTC	CASSFGGRSDYTF
NA	TRBV7-2	TRBJ1-1	NA	TGTGCCAGCAGCCGGGTAGTGGGCACTGAAGCTTTCTTT	CASSRVVGTEAFF
NA	TRBV2	TRBJ2-3	TRBD2	TGTGCCAGCAGTATGACTAGCGGTAGCACAGATACGCAGTATTTT	CASSMTSGSTDTQYF
NA	TRBV30	TRBJ2-3	TRBD2	TGTGCCTGGAGTGTTGGGACTAGAGGCACAGATACGCAGTATTTT	CAWSVGTRGTDTQYF
NA	TRBV7-6	TRBJ1-1	NA	TGTGCCAGCAGCTTGTACGCAGGTCGGGGCACTGAAGCTTTCTTT	CASSLYAGRGTEAFF
NA	TRBV28	TRBJ1-5	NA	TGTGCCAGCAGTTTGGGGGGGGGTATCAATCAGCCCCAGCATTTT	CASSLGGGINQPQHF
NA	TRBV6-1	TRBJ2-2	NA	TGTGCCAGCAGTGAACCCGGGACAAAAATCACCGGGGAGCTGTTTTTT	CASSEPGTKITGELFF
NA	TRBV4-1	TRBJ2-5	TRBD2	TGCGCCAGCAGCCTGGGTGGGACTAGCTTCCAAGAGACCCAGTACTTC	CASSLGGTSFQETQYF
NA	TRBV19	TRBJ1-4	NA	TGTGCCAGTAGTACCCAGGACAGAGCGAATGAAAAACTGTTTTTT	CASSTQDRANEKLFF
NA	TRBV19	TRBJ1-1	NA	TGTGCCAGTAGTATTCGAGACACTGAAGCTTTCTTT	CASSIRDTEAFF
NA	TRBV7-6	TRBJ1-2	NA	TGTGCCAGCAGCTTAGGACAGTTGAACTATGGCTACACCTTC	CASSLGQLNYGYTF
NA	TRBV28	TRBJ2-5	NA	TGTGCCAGCAGTCCGTTACAGGGTCCGGAGACCCAGTACTTC	CASSPLQGPETQYF
NA	TRBV6-5	TRBJ2-3	NA	TGTGCCAGCAGTTACTCGACGGGAGATACGCAGTATTTT	CASSYSTGDTQYF
NA	TRBV7-3	TRBJ2-5	TRBD1	TGTGCCAGCAGTCTCACAGGGGTTGAGACCCAGTACTTC	CASSLTGVETQYF
NA	TRBV11-2	TRBJ2-3	TRBD1	TGTGCCAGCAGCGACAGGGGGTTTAGCACAGATACGCAGTATTTT	CASSDRGFSTDTQYF